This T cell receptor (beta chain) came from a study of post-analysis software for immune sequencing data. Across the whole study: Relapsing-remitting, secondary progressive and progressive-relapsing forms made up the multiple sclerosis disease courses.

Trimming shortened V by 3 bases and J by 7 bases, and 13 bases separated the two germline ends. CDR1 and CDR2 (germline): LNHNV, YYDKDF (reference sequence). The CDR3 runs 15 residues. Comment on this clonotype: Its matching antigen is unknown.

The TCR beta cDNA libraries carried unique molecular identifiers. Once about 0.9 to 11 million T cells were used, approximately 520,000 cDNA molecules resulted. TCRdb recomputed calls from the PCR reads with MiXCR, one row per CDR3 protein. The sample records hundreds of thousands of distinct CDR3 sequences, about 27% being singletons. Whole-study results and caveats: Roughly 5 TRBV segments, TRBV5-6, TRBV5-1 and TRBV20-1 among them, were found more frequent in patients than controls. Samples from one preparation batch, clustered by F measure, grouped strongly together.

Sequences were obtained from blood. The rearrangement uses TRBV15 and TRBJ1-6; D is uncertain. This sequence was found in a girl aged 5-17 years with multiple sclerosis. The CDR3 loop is CATSSGGVGNSPLHF. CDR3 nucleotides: TGTGCCACCAGCAGCGGCGGGGTCGGGAATTCACCCCTCCACTTT.